Shown below are 10 T cell receptor beta chains from a single sample sequenced in a study of T cell responses to AZD1222 COVID-19 vaccine. Assay used: immunoSEQ multiplex PCR; TCRdb lists only in-frame clones, some missing. The data show 100,000 to 120,000 clones, with about nine tenths seen just once and 6.5% held by the top ten. The specimen was peripheral blood, collected 28 days after the second AZD1222 dose. Receptor source: an adult who received the AZD1222 COVID-19 vaccine.

This chain connects TRBV4-1 to TRBJ2-1; D might be TRBD2 (6 bases). The CDR3 loop spans 18 amino acids. The V and J ends lost 0 bases and 4 bases respectively, with 19 bases between them. Germline V gene data show CDR1 as MGHRA and CDR2 as YSYEKL. The CDR3 DNA follows: TGCGCCAGCAGCCAAGATCTATGGACTAACCCTAGGTACAATGAGCAGTTCTTC. It encodes CASSQDLWTNPRYNEQFF.

The rearrangement joins TRBV4-2 to TRBJ1-4; TRBD1 matches at 8 bases. Per germline, CDR1 LGHNA and CDR2 YNFKEQ. This CDR3 is built from 20 residues. Trimming at V came to 1 base and at J to 7 bases, leaving 20 bases not matched to a gene. Written as DNA, the CDR3 is TGTGCCAGCAGCCAAGGGGTTAGCGGGGGGTTTGGCAGGGGGCGTGAAAAACTGTTTTTT. Its protein product is CASSQGVSGGFGRGREKLFF.

This clone was counted once. V and J are TRBV15 and TRBJ1-2; D perhaps matches TRBD1 (6 bases). The CDR3 is 14 residues long. Germline V gene lookup returns CDR1 LNHNV and CDR2 YYDKDF (reference sequence). Trimming pared 2 bases from V and 4 bases from J, leaving 11 bases between. This CDR3 reads CATSRPGHLYGYTF. CDR3 sequence (DNA): TGTGCCACCAGCAGACCGGGACACCTCTATGGCTACACCTTC. The entire variable domain, with the rest obtained from reference TRBV15 and TRBJ1-2, is as follows: DAMVIQNPRYQVTQFGKPVTLSCSQTLNHNVMYWYQQKSSQAPKLLFHYYDKDFNNEADTPDNFQSRRPNTSFCFLDIRSPGLGDTAMYLCATSRPGHLYGYTFGSGTRLTVV.

Here the CDR3 DNA reads TGCGCCAGCAGCGCCACAGGGCAGGGTCAGCCCCAGCATTTT. It specifies CASSATGQGQPQHF. The rearrangement uses TRBV5-1 and TRBJ1-5; D perhaps matches TRBD1 (6 bases). The CDR3 length is 14 residues. V lost 4 bases, J lost 6 bases, and 14 bases lay in between. Germline CDR1 is SGHRS and CDR2 is YFSETQ.

The chain uses TRBV5-6 and TRBJ1-1; D is unclear. Trimming removed 4 bases from V and 2 bases from J, with 9 bases in between. Germline V gene sequence: CDR1 SGHDT, CDR2 YYEEEE. This CDR3 has 13 residues. CDR3 in amino acids: CASSATANTEAFF. Written as DNA, the CDR3 is TGTGCCAGCAGCGCGACGGCTAACACTGAAGCTTTCTTT.

In its sample, this clone was seen a few times. This chain links TRBV19 with TRBJ1-5; 9 nucleotides align to TRBD1. This CDR3 contains 15 residues. Unmatched junction bases numbered 8, after V lost 6 bases and J lost 5 bases. Germline CDR1 LNHDA, CDR2 SQIVND (reference sequence). The CDR3 coding sequence is TGTGCCAGTAGCCCCGGGACAGGGAGATATCAGCCCCAGCATTTT. Protein product: CASSPGTGRYQPQHF.

V gene TRBV6-5 combines with J gene TRBJ2-5, with D hard to call. This CDR3 contains 14 residues. Germline CDR1 MNHEY, CDR2 SVGAGI. Trimming cost V 5 bases and J 3 bases, with 13 bases left between them. In DNA, the CDR3 is TGTGCCAGCAGTCCTTATCTGTGGGAAGAGACCCAGTACTTC. This translates into CASSPYLWEETQYF.

The chain has TRBV11-3 and TRBJ2-3; possibly TRBD2 for D (7 bases). Germline CDR1 and CDR2: SGHNT and YENEEA. The CDR3 sequence is 16 residues long. Trimming cost V 5 bases and J 4 bases, with 19 bases left between them. The CDR3 coding sequence is TGTGCCAGCAGCCCCACGGTTATGGGGGGGCCAGATACGCAGTATTTT. Translated: CASSPTVMGGPDTQYF. Full variable domain (outside the CDR3, taken from reference TRBV11-3 and TRBJ2-3): EAGVVQSPRYKIIEKKQPVAFWCNPISGHNTLYWYLQNLGQGPELLIRYENEEAVDDSQLPKDRFSAERLKGVDSTLKIQPAELGDSAVYLCASSPTVMGGPDTQYFGPGTRLTVL.

V usage is TRBV7-9 and J usage is TRBJ2-1, with a possible D match to TRBD2 (7 bases). The CDR3 covers 15 residues. The germline V gene has CDR1 SEHNR and CDR2 FQNEAQ (reference sequence). The ends were cut back, 6 bases at V and 6 bases at J, with 18 bases in the middle. CDR3 DNA: TGTGCCAGCAGTCGGAGGGGGGGGCCCTCCAATGAGCAGTTCTTC. It translates to CASSRRGGPSNEQFF.

The chain links TRBV24-1 to TRBJ2-5, with 7 bases matching TRBD2. This CDR3 has 17 residues. The germline V gene encodes CDR1 KGHDR and CDR2 SFDVKD. Germline trimming cut 1 base from V and 5 bases from J; bases unmatched to any gene: 12. The CDR3 DNA reads as TGTGCCACCAGTGATTTCTCAGGGTCGGGAGGCAAGGAGACCCAGTACTTC. It is translated as CATSDFSGSGGKETQYF.